This TCR beta chain was identified in a study of T cells in Graves' hyperthyroidism and ophthalmopathy. Per the germline V gene, CDR1 is LNHDA and CDR2 is SQIVND (reference sequence). The CDR3 spans 14 residues. With V trimmed by 3 bases and J by 3 bases, 2 bases remained unmatched. Study conclusions and caveats: The model foresaw ophthalmopathy a median around 6.8 months prior to onset. Also found in blood were most expanded thyroid clonotypes above 0.001. Separation of ophthalmopathy from stable hyperthyroidism was achieved by a 13 V-J model.

This clonotype was recorded at least ten times. What it binds is not known. Template material for amplifying TCR beta CDR3 regions consisted of RNA transcripts. The HTBI set primed first-round TCR CDR3 RT-PCR. A single record per CDR3 protein comes from TCRdb applying MiXCR to the multiplex PCR reads. Among 500,000 to 600,000 distinct CDR3 sequences listed, roughly 45% were seen once. The sequence derives from an adult woman with Graves' disease, either hyperthyroidism or ophthalmopathy (not recorded which). The rearrangement joins TRBV19 to TRBJ1-1; 9 bases align to TRBD1. The sequenced sample was peripheral blood or thyroid tissue (not recorded which). The CDR3 region has the DNA TGTGCCAGTAGTATCAGGACAGGGGACACTGAAGCTTTCTTT. Translating gives CASSIRTGDTEAFF.